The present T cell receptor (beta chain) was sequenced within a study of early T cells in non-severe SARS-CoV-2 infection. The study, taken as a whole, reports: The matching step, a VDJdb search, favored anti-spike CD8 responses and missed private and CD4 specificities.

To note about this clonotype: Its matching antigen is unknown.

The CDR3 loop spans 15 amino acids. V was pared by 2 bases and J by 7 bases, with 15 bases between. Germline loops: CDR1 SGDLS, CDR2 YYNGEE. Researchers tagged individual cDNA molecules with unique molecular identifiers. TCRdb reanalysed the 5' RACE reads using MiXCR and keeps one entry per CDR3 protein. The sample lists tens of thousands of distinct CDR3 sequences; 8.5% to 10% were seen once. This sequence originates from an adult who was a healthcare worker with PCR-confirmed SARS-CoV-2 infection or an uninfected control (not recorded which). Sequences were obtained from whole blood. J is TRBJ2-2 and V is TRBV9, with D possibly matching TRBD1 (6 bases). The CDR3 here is CASSVTGFSHGELFF. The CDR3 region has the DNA TGTGCCAGCAGCGTGACAGGATTCAGTCACGGGGAGCTGTTTTTT.